These 27 T cell receptor beta chains were sequenced from one sample in a study of blood T cell repertoires in COVID-19. Profiling relied on immunoSEQ multiplex PCR, and the TCRdb table lists in-frame clones only, not all of them. The data hold about 180,000 clones, with 65% to 90% observed a single time. Sequencing input: peripheral blood. Receptors were obtained from a man aged 50 to 60 with active or convalescent COVID-19.

This clone appeared a few times. The rearrangement links TRBV5-5 to TRBJ2-2; 12 nucleotides agree with TRBD2. Germline V gene sequence: CDR1 SGHKS, CDR2 YYEKEE (reference sequence). V trimming: 1 base; J trimming: 4 bases; junction bases outside the gene matches: 5. The CDR3 has 17 amino acids. The CDR3 reads CASSLTPTSGGTGELFF. The CDR3 DNA reads TGTGCCAGCAGCTTGACACCGACTAGCGGGGGCACCGGGGAGCTGTTTTTT.

J is TRBJ1-2 and V is TRBV6-4; the match to TRBD1 covers 8 bases. The CDR3 totals 15 residues. The germline CDR1 and CDR2 sequences are MRHNA and SNTAGT. V shed 2 bases, J shed 8 bases, and the junction held 10 bases outside the gene matches. This chain's CDR3 is CASSDIAGGFGGYTF. CDR3 DNA sequence: TGTGCCAGCAGTGACATTGCAGGGGGCTTCGGGGGCTACACCTTC.

This chain links TRBV5-1 with TRBJ2-7, with D possibly TRBD1 on 6 matching bases. The CDR3 has 15 residues. Germline-derived CDR1 and CDR2 are SGHRS and YFSETQ. V lost 4 bases to trimming and J lost 1 base, with 15 bases between them. The CDR3 reads CASSPDGQLSYEQYF. The CDR3 nucleotides read TGCGCCAGCAGCCCCGACGGACAGCTATCCTACGAGCAGTACTTC.

The chain uses TRBV20-1 and TRBJ1-1; a weak D match, TRBD1 (5 bases). CDR3 length: 11 amino acids. Germline V gives CDR1 DFQATT, CDR2 SNEGSKA (reference sequence). V lost 7 bases, J lost 4 bases, and 10 bases lay in between. The CDR3 reads CSVWGGTEAFF. CDR3 sequence (DNA): TGCAGTGTGTGGGGGGGCACTGAAGCTTTCTTT.

This chain connects TRBV6-2 or TRBV6-3 to TRBJ1-2; D is undetermined. V lost 4 bases and J lost 8, with 20 bases in between. Germline V gene lookup returns CDR1 MNHEY and CDR2 SVGEGT. The length of the CDR3 is 15 residues. The CDR3 DNA follows: TGTGCCAGCAGTTCCACCGGGGAAGGCTCGAGGGGCTACACCTTC. Amino acids: CASSSTGEGSRGYTF.

This clone was recorded a few times. The rearrangement links TRBV28 to TRBJ1-5; no clear D. Germline V gene data show CDR1 as MDHEN and CDR2 as SYDVKM. The CDR3 loop spans 15 amino acids. V gave up 7 bases and J gave up 3 bases, with 16 bases separating them. This CDR3 is CASIPWAQHNQPQHF. The DNA of the CDR3 is TGTGCCAGCATCCCATGGGCCCAGCACAATCAGCCCCAGCATTTT.

The chain recombines TRBV12-2 with TRBJ1-5; the table's TRBD1 call for D was not verified on the DNA. TRBV12-2 is a pseudogene locus. The CDR3 totals 14 residues. The CDR3 loop is CASRQGTSNQPQHF. Here the CDR3 DNA reads TGTGCAAGTCGACAGGGCACCAGCAATCAGCCCCAGCATTTT.

The chain couples TRBV5-1 to TRBJ2-5; TRBD2 aligns across 12 bases. The J segment lost 5 bases and the V segment lost 3 bases, leaving 11 bases of the junction unmatched. The CDR3 runs 17 residues. Germline assignment: CDR1 SGHRS and CDR2 YFSETQ. The CDR3 is CASSYGSGLAGQETQYF. The CDR3 DNA reads as TGCGCCAGCAGCTACGGATCGGGACTAGCGGGTCAGGAGACCCAGTACTTC.

This chain joins TRBV19 and TRBJ1-5; tentative D call: TRBD1 (5 bases). Trimming left V 6 bases short and J 5 bases short, with 17 bases between. The CDR3 covers 15 residues. Germline values: CDR1 LNHDA, CDR2 SQIVND (reference sequence). The CDR3 DNA reads TGTGCCAGTAGCCCTAAGACAGATGGGGATCAGCCCCAGCATTTT. Its translation is CASSPKTDGDQPQHF.

This clone was seen a handful of times. The DNA for the CDR3 is TGTGCCAGCAGTGAATCGGGACAGAACACTGAAGCTTTCTTT. The encoded protein is CASSESGQNTEAFF. The rearrangement joins TRBV25-1 to TRBJ1-1; D perhaps matches TRBD1 (6 bases). The CDR3 is 14 residues long. V was pared by 1 base and J by 1 base, with 7 bases between. Germline-derived CDR1 and CDR2 are MGHDK and SYGVNS. Full variable domain (remainder filled in from reference TRBV25-1 and TRBJ1-1): EADIYQTPRYLVIGTGKKITLECSQTMGHDKMYWYQQDPGMELHLIHYSYGVNSTEKGDLSSESTVSRIRTEHFPLTLESARPSHTSQYLCASSESGQNTEAFFGQGTRLTVV.

This clone has only one observation. The chain uses TRBV5-1 and TRBJ1-4; no clear D gene. The CDR3 runs 15 residues. V dropped 0 bases and J dropped 6 bases, with 12 bases sitting between them. CDR1 is SGHRS and CDR2 is YFSETQ in the germline V gene. The CDR3 spells CASSLDFVRDEKLFF. Written as DNA, the CDR3 is TGCGCCAGCAGCTTGGATTTCGTACGGGATGAAAAACTGTTTTTT.

There are a few counts of this clone. CDR3 sequence reads: CASSQRGELVNTEAFF. In DNA form, the CDR3 reads TGTGCCAGCAGCCAAAGAGGTGAGCTAGTGAACACTGAAGCTTTCTTT. The chain carries TRBV16 and TRBJ1-1; no clear D gene. This CDR3 region has 16 residues. The germline V and J ends were trimmed by 2 bases and 0 bases, with 13 bases remaining between them. The germline V gene has CDR1 KGHSY and CDR2 FQNENV.

This chain uses TRBV28 with TRBJ2-3, with D hard to call. This CDR3 has 11 residues. Trimming stripped 5 bases from V and 10 bases from J, with 10 bases between. The germline gives CDR1 MDHEN, CDR2 SYDVKM. The CDR3 region is CASSPRSSQYF. The CDR3, as DNA: TGTGCCAGCAGTCCACGGAGTTCGCAGTATTTT.

The CDR3 here is CASSFLQGMSETQYF. The DNA for the CDR3 is TGTGCCAGCAGTTTCTTACAGGGGATGTCAGAGACCCAGTACTTC. V gene TRBV28 combines with J gene TRBJ2-5, with 7 bases matching TRBD1. The junction had 8 bases not matched to a gene; V was cut back by 3 bases and J by 4 bases. The CDR3 covers 15 residues. Germline CDR1 is MDHEN and CDR2 is SYDVKM. The variable domain in full, completed from reference TRBV28 and TRBJ2-5, reads DVKVTQSSRYLVKRTGEKVFLECVQDMDHENMFWYRQDPGLGLRLIYFSYDVKMKEKGDIPEGYSVSREKKERFSLILESASTNQTSMYLCASSFLQGMSETQYFGPGTRLLVL.

The chain carries TRBV9 and TRBJ1-2; 10 bases align to TRBD1. In germline, CDR1 is SGDLS, CDR2 YYNGEE. With V trimmed by 2 bases and J by 7 bases, 2 bases remained unmatched. The CDR3 length is 13 residues. The CDR3 region is CASSVGTGVGYTF. In DNA, the CDR3 is TGTGCCAGCAGCGTGGGGACAGGGGTTGGCTACACCTTC.

This chain connects TRBV7-9 to TRBJ1-5; no firm D call. Germline CDR1 and CDR2: SEHNR and FQNEAQ (reference sequence). This CDR3 comprises 15 residues. V was clipped by 4 bases and J by 0 bases, with 10 bases between them. The CDR3 nucleotides are TGTGCCAGCAGCTCTCTGGAGAATAGCAATCAGCCCCAGCATTTT. Protein: CASSSLENSNQPQHF. Drawing the rest from reference TRBV7-9 and TRBJ1-5, the complete variable domain is DTGVSQNPRHKITKRGQNVTFRCDPISEHNRLYWYRQTLGQGPEFLTYFQNEAQLEKSRLLSDRFSAERPKGSFSTLEIQRTEQGDSAMYLCASSSLENSNQPQHFGDGTRLSIL.

The rearrangement uses TRBV11-2 and TRBJ2-7, with D possibly TRBD2 on 6 matching bases. This CDR3 has 13 amino acids. Germline values: CDR1 SGHAT, CDR2 FQNNGV. The V end lost 5 bases, the J end lost 7 bases, and 15 bases lay between the germline ends. CDR3: CASSGSTGEEQYF. The CDR3 nucleotides read TGTGCCAGCAGCGGGTCCACGGGGGAGGAGCAGTACTTC. The whole variable domain, remainder taken from reference TRBV11-2 and TRBJ2-7, is EAGVAQSPRYKIIEKRQSVAFWCNPISGHATLYWYQQILGQGPKLLIQFQNNGVVDDSQLPKDRFSAERLKGVDSTLKIQPAKLEDSAVYLCASSGSTGEEQYFGPGTRLTVT.

The chain uses TRBV6-5 and TRBJ1-2; D may be TRBD1 (5 bases). The CDR3 is made up of 15 amino acids. Deletions cut 6 bases from V and 1 base from J, with 15 bases between. CDR1 is MNHEY, CDR2 SVGAGI, per germline. CDR3 region: CASRADPGGNYGYTF. The CDR3 region has the DNA TGTGCCAGCAGAGCCGATCCCGGGGGTAACTATGGCTACACCTTC.

V usage is TRBV18 and J usage is TRBJ2-2, with TRBD2 identical over 8 bases. CDR3 size: 14 residues. Unmatched junction bases numbered 1, after V lost 2 bases and J lost 5 bases. Germline V lookup: CDR1 KGHSH, CDR2 LQKENI. The CDR3, as DNA: TGTGCCAGCTCACCAGTAGCGGGGACCGGGGAGCTGTTTTTT. Its protein is CASSPVAGTGELFF. The variable domain in full, with the rest retrieved from reference TRBV18 and TRBJ2-2, is NAGVMQNPRHLVRRRGQEARLRCSPMKGHSHVYWYRQLPEEGLKFMVYLQKENIIDESGMPKERFSAEFPKEGPSILRIQQVVRGDSAAYFCASSPVAGTGELFFGEGSRLTVL.

In DNA form, the CDR3 reads TGTGCCTGGAGTGTAGGGACAGGGGCAATTTATGGCTACACCTTC. It translates to CAWSVGTGAIYGYTF. The rearrangement joins TRBV30 to TRBJ1-2, with TRBD1 matching over 10 bases. The germline V gene has CDR1 GTSNPN and CDR2 SVGIG (reference sequence). This CDR3 is built from 15 residues. V dropped 0 bases and J dropped 5; count of bases not matched to a gene: 6.

V and J are TRBV30 and TRBJ2-5; no firm D call. CDR3 length: 15 amino acids. Germline V gene data show CDR1 as GTSNPN and CDR2 as SVGIG (reference sequence). V dropped 5 bases and J dropped 1 base, with 17 bases sitting between them. The CDR3 loop reads CAWGPPSSVQETQYF. CDR3 in DNA: TGTGCCTGGGGACCCCCCTCCAGTGTCCAAGAGACCCAGTACTTC.

This chain connects TRBV29-1 to TRBJ2-2, with 8 bases that match TRBD1. V was clipped by 6 bases and J by 5 bases; unmatched bases: 11. Germline CDR1 is SQVTM and CDR2 is ANQGSEA. The CDR3 is made up of 15 amino acids. CDR3 sequence (DNA): TGCAGCGTAGGGTTAGACCAGGGGGCTACCGGGGAGCTGTTTTTT. It translates to CSVGLDQGATGELFF.

This rearrangement joins TRBV18 to TRBJ1-3, with D perhaps matching TRBD1 (5 bases). Between the trimmed V and J ends, which lost 9 bases and 0 bases, there was a span of 12 bases. CDR1 and CDR2 from the germline V gene are KGHSH and LQKENI. CDR3 length: 14 amino acids. CDR3 region: CASKQAYSGNTIYF. The CDR3 bases are TGTGCCAGTAAACAGGCCTACTCTGGAAACACCATATATTTT.

This clone has just one count. The V call is TRBV6-5, the J call TRBJ2-7; 8 bases map to TRBD2. CDR3 size: 14 residues. V shed 8 bases and J 4 bases; nucleotides not matched to a gene: 10. CDR1 MNHEY and CDR2 SVGAGI come from the germline V gene. CDR3 residues: CASSPWRGVYEQYF. CDR3 coding DNA: TGTGCCAGCTCTCCGTGGCGGGGGGTATACGAGCAGTACTTC.

V usage is TRBV3-1 (or the pseudogene TRBV3-2) and J usage is TRBJ2-2, with D tentatively TRBD1 (5 bases). Germline-derived CDR1 and CDR2 are LGHDT and YNNKEL (reference sequence). CDR3 size: 17 residues. V was shortened by 4 bases and J by 0 bases, with 15 bases between the two germline ends. Here the CDR3 reads CASSLPKGVTNTGELFF. In nucleotides, the CDR3 is TGTGCCAGCAGCCTTCCGAAAGGGGTGACGAACACCGGGGAGCTGTTTTTT.

The chain recombines TRBV5-1 with TRBJ1-6; no firm D call. There are 14 residues in the CDR3. Between the trimmed V and J ends, which lost 5 bases and 9 bases, there was a span of 15 bases. CDR1 is SGHRS, CDR2 YFSETQ, per germline. In DNA, the CDR3 is TGCGCCAGCAGAGGCGCCCAGGCCAGTTCACCCCTCCACTTT. Protein: CASRGAQASSPLHF.

As DNA, the CDR3 is TGTGCCTGGAGGACAGGGTATAGCGGGGAGCTGTTTTTT. It is translated as CAWRTGYSGELFF. The V gene is TRBV30, the J gene TRBJ2-2; 7 bases fit TRBD1. Germline CDR1 reads GTSNPN; CDR2 reads SVGIG (reference sequence). V trimming: 3 bases; J trimming: 7 bases; junction bases outside the gene matches: 5. The CDR3 has 13 amino acids.